Listed below are T cell receptor beta chains from one sample, sequenced in a study of T cells in localized non-small cell lung cancer. TCRdb's copy holds only in-frame clones and misses some; the assay was immunoSEQ multiplex PCR. The repertoire includes roughly 30,000 clones, approximately 90% of them detected once, and 28% sits in the top ten. The source was peripheral blood, collected before any cancer treatment. The receptor set was obtained from a female donor over 55 with stage I lung adenocarcinoma. The CDR3 runs from the conserved cysteine through the conserved F or W. Fields, in order: clone size, V gene, D gene, J gene, CDR3 length, CDR3 protein, CDR3 DNA. The D gene is left open where the match is weak. Clone size, where shown, is once, few, many, or a class for clones that have expanded.

size: NA; V: TRBV18; D: NA; J: TRBJ1-4; length: 16; CDR3: CASSPLQSSGNEKLFF; DNA: TGTGCCAGCTCACCACTTCAGTCTTCGGGTAATGAAAAACTGTTTTTT
size: NA; V: TRBV5-1; D: NA; J: TRBJ2-7; length: 12; CDR3: CASSLDTYEQYF; DNA: TGCGCCAGCAGCCTTGACACATACGAGCAGTACTTC
size: NA; V: TRBV2; D: NA; J: TRBJ2-2; length: 14; CDR3: CASKQERGSGELFF; DNA: TGTGCCAGCAAACAGGAGAGGGGCAGCGGGGAGCTGTTTTTT
size: NA; V: TRBV28; D: TRBD1; J: TRBJ1-5; length: 14; CDR3: CASHDRGRGQPQHF; DNA: TGTGCCAGCCATGACAGGGGGCGCGGGCAGCCCCAGCATTTT
size: NA; V: TRBV5-1; D: NA; J: TRBJ1-1; length: 14; CDR3: CASSHRPGNTEAFF; DNA: TGCGCCAGCAGCCACCGACCGGGGAACACTGAAGCTTTCTTT
size: NA; V: TRBV6-1; D: NA; J: TRBJ2-1; length: 13; CDR3: CASRWGTFNEQFF; DNA: TGTGCCAGCAGGTGGGGGACTTTCAATGAGCAGTTCTTC
size: NA; V: TRBV5-5; D: NA; J: TRBJ2-3; length: 12; CDR3: CASSLEDYRQYF; DNA: TGTGCCAGCAGCTTGGAAGACTATCGGCAGTATTTT
size: once; V: TRBV5-4; D: TRBD1; J: TRBJ2-7; length: 14; CDR3: CASSMDRGSYEQYF; DNA: TGTGCCAGCAGTATGGACAGGGGATCCTACGAGCAGTACTTC
size: NA; V: TRBV11-2; D: NA; J: TRBJ2-3; length: 16; CDR3: CASSSRQSRSTDTQYF; DNA: TGTGCCAGCAGCTCCCGACAGAGCAGAAGCACAGATACGCAGTATTTT
size: NA; V: TRBV6-6; D: NA; J: TRBJ1-6; length: 12; CDR3: CASSRPASPLHF; DNA: TGTGCCAGCAGTCGGCCCGCCTCGCCCCTCCACTTT
size: once; V: TRBV4-3; D: NA; J: TRBJ2-5; length: 15; CDR3: CASSQDGASRETQYF; DNA: TGCGCCAGCAGCCAAGATGGGGCTAGCCGGGAGACCCAGTACTTC
size: NA; V: TRBV28; D: NA; J: TRBJ1-3; length: 13; CDR3: CASHTGSGNTIYF; DNA: TGTGCCAGCCATACAGGGTCTGGAAACACCATATATTTT
size: NA; V: TRBV10-3; D: NA; J: TRBJ2-3; length: 15; CDR3: CAISVGGPSTDTQYF; DNA: TGTGCCATCAGTGTCGGGGGACCGAGCACAGATACGCAGTATTTT
size: NA; V: TRBV30; D: NA; J: TRBJ1-3; length: 14; CDR3: CAWNENSSGNTIYF; DNA: TGTGCCTGGAACGAGAACAGCTCTGGAAACACCATATATTTT
size: NA; V: TRBV5-4; D: NA; J: TRBJ2-5; length: 13; CDR3: CASSLYGPETQYF; DNA: TGTGCCAGCAGCTTGTATGGACCAGAGACCCAGTACTTC
size: NA; V: TRBV30; D: TRBD2; J: TRBJ2-1; length: 15; CDR3: CAWSVTSGRVKEQFF; DNA: TGTGCCTGGAGCGTGACTAGCGGGAGGGTTAAGGAGCAGTTCTTC
size: NA; V: TRBV2; D: NA; J: TRBJ1-2; length: 12; CDR3: CASKGLAWGYTF; DNA: TGTGCCAGCAAAGGTCTAGCTTGGGGCTACACCTTC
size: NA; V: TRBV18; D: NA; J: TRBJ2-7; length: 14; CDR3: CASSLGTTAYEQYF; DNA: TGTGCCAGCTCACTAGGAACGACAGCTTACGAGCAGTACTTC
size: NA; V: TRBV19; D: NA; J: TRBJ1-5; length: 16; CDR3: CASSIEGQQRNQPQHF; DNA: TGTGCCAGTAGTATAGAGGGGCAGCAACGCAATCAGCCCCAGCATTTT
size: NA; V: TRBV7-9; D: NA; J: TRBJ1-2; length: 12; CDR3: CASTILVDGYTF; DNA: TGTGCCAGCACCATTCTAGTAGACGGCTACACCTTC
size: NA; V: TRBV7-9; D: NA; J: TRBJ1-3; length: 14; CDR3: CASSLAGSGNTIYF; DNA: TGTGCCAGCAGCTTAGCGGGATCGGGAAACACCATATATTTT
size: NA; V: TRBV6-5; D: NA; J: TRBJ2-7; length: 14; CDR3: CASSYSGGGYEQYF; DNA: TGTGCCAGCAGTTACTCGGGTGGGGGTTACGAGCAGTACTTC
size: few; V: TRBV11-2; D: NA; J: TRBJ1-6; length: 12; CDR3: CASSLSSSPLHF; DNA: TGTGCCAGCAGCTTGTCCAGCTCACCCCTCCACTTT
size: NA; V: TRBV6-5; D: NA; J: TRBJ1-5; length: 14; CDR3: CASSYRGGNQPQHF; DNA: TGTGCCAGCAGTTATCGGGGGGGAAATCAGCCCCAGCATTTT
size: NA; V: TRBV9; D: TRBD2; J: TRBJ2-5; length: 16; CDR3: CASSFGTSGRAETQYF; DNA: TGTGCCAGCAGCTTCGGGACTAGCGGGAGGGCGGAGACCCAGTACTTC
size: NA; V: TRBV9; D: NA; J: TRBJ1-1; length: 17; CDR3: CASSGGGGKGVNTEAFF; DNA: TGTGCCAGCAGCGGAGGTGGGGGGAAAGGGGTGAACACTGAAGCTTTCTTT
size: NA; V: TRBV29-1; D: NA; J: TRBJ2-1; length: 14; CDR3: CSSGAKSSYNEQFF; DNA: TGCAGCTCTGGGGCCAAGAGCTCCTACAATGAGCAGTTCTTC
size: NA; V: TRBV2; D: TRBD1; J: TRBJ1-4; length: 15; CDR3: CASSVWTGANEKLFF; DNA: TGTGCCAGCAGTGTTTGGACAGGGGCTAATGAAAAACTGTTTTTT
size: NA; V: TRBV6-1; D: TRBD1; J: TRBJ2-1; length: 15; CDR3: CASKRRGDRDNEQFF; DNA: TGTGCCAGCAAACGAAGAGGAGACAGGGACAATGAGCAGTTCTTC
size: NA; V: TRBV5-1; D: TRBD2; J: TRBJ2-5; length: 14; CDR3: CASSASGGVETQYF; DNA: TGCGCCAGCAGCGCTAGCGGGGGAGTAGAGACCCAGTACTTC
size: NA; V: TRBV10-3; D: NA; J: TRBJ2-7; length: 12; CDR3: CATTGTSYEQYF; DNA: TGTGCCACCACAGGGACCTCCTACGAGCAGTACTTC
size: NA; V: TRBV30; D: NA; J: TRBJ1-1; length: 11; CDR3: CAWSKNTEAFF; DNA: TGTGCCTGGAGTAAGAACACTGAAGCTTTCTTT
size: once; V: TRBV5-1; D: TRBD2; J: TRBJ2-1; length: 16; CDR3: CASSLGGLAGAGEQFF; DNA: TGCGCCAGCAGCTTGGGGGGACTAGCGGGAGCCGGTGAGCAGTTCTTC
size: NA; V: TRBV15; D: TRBD1; J: TRBJ2-7; length: 15; CDR3: CATSRVWGQGREQYF; DNA: TGTGCCACCAGCAGAGTTTGGGGACAGGGCAGGGAGCAGTACTTC
size: NA; V: TRBV5-4; D: TRBD2; J: TRBJ2-6; length: 17; CDR3: CASSVAGTLSGANVLTF; DNA: TGTGCCAGCAGCGTAGCGGGGACCCTCTCTGGGGCCAACGTCCTGACTTTC
size: few; V: TRBV7-2; D: NA; J: TRBJ1-5; length: 14; CDR3: CASSLGTGPQPQHF; DNA: TGTGCCAGCAGCTTAGGAACAGGGCCCCAGCCCCAGCATTTT
size: NA; V: TRBV29-1; D: NA; J: TRBJ2-7; length: 13; CDR3: CSVAETPTYEQYF; DNA: TGCAGCGTTGCAGAAACCCCTACCTACGAGCAGTACTTC
size: NA; V: TRBV2; D: NA; J: TRBJ1-1; length: 15; CDR3: CASSEFPGRNTEAFF; DNA: TGTGCCAGCAGTGAGTTCCCTGGGCGGAACACTGAAGCTTTCTTT
size: NA; V: TRBV19; D: NA; J: TRBJ1-1; length: 15; CDR3: CASSGPGPQRPEAFF; DNA: TGTGCCAGTAGTGGGCCGGGCCCGCAGCGCCCAGAAGCTTTCTTT
size: NA; V: TRBV9; D: NA; J: TRBJ1-3; length: 16; CDR3: CASSPRMLLSGNTIYF; DNA: TGTGCCAGCAGCCCCCGAATGCTGCTCTCTGGAAACACCATATATTTT
size: NA; V: TRBV5-4; D: TRBD1; J: TRBJ1-2; length: 13; CDR3: CASSFDRGSGYTF; DNA: TGTGCCAGCAGCTTCGACAGGGGGTCTGGCTACACCTTC
size: NA; V: TRBV11-1; D: TRBD2; J: TRBJ2-5; length: 16; CDR3: CASSLRTSGGQETQYF; DNA: TGTGCCAGCAGCTTAAGGACTAGCGGGGGGCAAGAGACCCAGTACTTC